These 7 T cell receptor beta chains were sequenced from one sample in a study of T cells expressing NK-cell markers. TCRdb reanalyzed the 5' RACE reads and collapses them to one entry per CDR3 protein, without DNA. Reported are approximately 440,000 distinct CDR3 sequences; the ten largest clones contain 1.4%. The sequenced material came from blood T cells: a sorted CD56 or NKG2C T cell subset, CD4+ or CD8+ T cells, or bulk PBMC T cells (not recorded which). The receptors were sampled from a woman between 50 and 59 years old in good health.

This sequence joins TRBV11-3 and TRBJ2-2; no DNA is available, so the TRBD2 call from TCRdb remains unchecked. Germline V gene data show CDR1 as SGHNT and CDR2 as YENEEA. This CDR3 contains 16 residues. The CDR3 is CASSRVIGRTTGELFF.

The chain links TRBV27 to TRBJ2-1; the TCRdb D gene call, TRBD2, has no DNA to confirm it. Germline values: CDR1 MNHEY, CDR2 SMNVEV (reference sequence). The CDR3 contains 15 residues. The chain's CDR3 is CASRPTSGSGNEQFF.

The chain couples TRBV21-1 to TRBJ2-1. TRBV21-1 is shown as a pseudogene. CDR3 length: 17 residues. The CDR3 protein is CASSKGQWESSYNEQFF.

This chain connects TRBV20-1 to TRBJ1-1; TCRdb's assignment of TRBD1 cannot be checked, as there is no DNA. Per germline, CDR1 DFQATT and CDR2 SNEGSKA (reference sequence). The CDR3 has 11 residues. The CDR3 loop is CSAETGYEAFF.

V is TRBV6-5 and J is TRBJ2-2; TCRdb names TRBD2, which stays unverified in the absence of DNA. CDR3 length: 17 residues. Germline V gene sequence: CDR1 MNHEY, CDR2 SVGAGI. The CDR3 loop reads CASSHPSGGRGSGELFF.

The chain joins TRBV4-1 to TRBJ2-3. From germline, CDR1 is MGHRA and CDR2 YSYEKL. The CDR3 sequence is 12 residues long. CDR3 protein: CASSQVGVAQYF.

The V and J genes are TRBV19 and TRBJ1-2; the D gene TCRdb calls, TRBD1, cannot be checked with no DNA. CDR1 LNHDA and CDR2 SQIVND come from the germline V gene (reference sequence). The CDR3 is 15 amino acids. The CDR3 loop is CASSTQTGMDYGYTF.